This T cell receptor (beta chain) was captured by sequencing in a study of CD8+ T cells in alopecia areata. Whole-study results and caveats: Patients displayed less clarity in TCR sharing than mice, a finding possibly related to HLA.

Extracted RNA was reverse transcribed, and the resulting cDNA served as sequencing template. Assay used: immunoSEQ multiplex PCR; TCRdb lists only in-frame clones, some missing. The table has hundreds of thousands of clones, 60% seen once. Treatment denoted: oral pan-JAK inhibitor, 5-10 mg twice daily. The germline V and J ends were trimmed by 4 bases and 6 bases, with 9 bases remaining between them. The CDR3 has 12 residues. Per the germline V gene, CDR1 is MNHEY and CDR2 is SVGAGI. Concerning this clone itself: Antigen specificity is unknown.

The chain joins TRBV6-5 to TRBJ1-1; D is possibly TRBD1 (6 bases). The sequence was collected from a human donor with alopecia areata. This specimen was CD4+ T cells sorted from blood, taken between weeks 51 and 54, from a patient treated with tofacitinib. The CDR3 nucleotides are TGTGCCAGCAGTTCCGGACAGCCTGAAGCTTTCTTT. Protein product: CASSSGQPEAFF.